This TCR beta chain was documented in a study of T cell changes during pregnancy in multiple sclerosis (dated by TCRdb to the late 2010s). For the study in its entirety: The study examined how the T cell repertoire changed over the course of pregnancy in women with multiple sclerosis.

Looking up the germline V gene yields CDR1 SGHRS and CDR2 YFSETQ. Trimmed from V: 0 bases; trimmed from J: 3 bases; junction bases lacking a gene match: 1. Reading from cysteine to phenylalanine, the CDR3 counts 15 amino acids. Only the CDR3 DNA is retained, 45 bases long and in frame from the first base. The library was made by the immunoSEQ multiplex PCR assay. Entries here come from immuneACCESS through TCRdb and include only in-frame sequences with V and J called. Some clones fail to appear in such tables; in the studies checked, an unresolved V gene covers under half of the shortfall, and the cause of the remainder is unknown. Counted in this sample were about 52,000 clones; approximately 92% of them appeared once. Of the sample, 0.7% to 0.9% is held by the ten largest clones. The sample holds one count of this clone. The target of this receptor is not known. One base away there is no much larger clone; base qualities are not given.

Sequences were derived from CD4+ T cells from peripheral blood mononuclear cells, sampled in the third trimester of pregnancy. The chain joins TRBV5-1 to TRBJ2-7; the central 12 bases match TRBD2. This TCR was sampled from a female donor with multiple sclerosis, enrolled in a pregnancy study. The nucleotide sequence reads TGCGCCAGCAGCTTGGCACTAGCGGGGGGCTACGAGCAGTACTTC. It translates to CASSLALAGGYEQYF.